The entry that follows covers one TCR beta chain sequence. TCRB transcripts that were expressed got sequenced, as all of the isolated RNA had been reverse transcribed. Sequencing of naive, central memory and regulatory T cell samples gave an average of about 3.57 million reads. Clones were sequenced by immunoSEQ multiplex PCR, and TCRdb holds only the in-frame ones, with some missing. Of fewer than 900,000 clones in the sample, 17% were seen once. Trimming left V 0 bases short and J 5 bases short, with 4 bases between. The CDR3 extends over 12 amino acids. CDR1 and CDR2 (germline): SGHDT, YYEEEE. This sample was taken from a study of beta chain features in type 1 diabetes.

This TCR was sampled from a woman aged 18 to 35 in good health. The sequencing sample was made of naive CD4+ T cells from blood. The rearrangement uses TRBV5-6 and TRBJ2-3; D gene ambiguous. CDR3 in DNA: TGTGCCAGCAGCTTGGTCGGAGATACGCAGTATTTT. Its translation is CASSLVGDTQYF.